This TCR beta chain was retrieved from a study of T cell responses to AZD1222 COVID-19 vaccine. The study, taken as a whole, reports: Donors in the cohort were predominantly white British and more often female, and clonal diversity was possibly underestimated. As reported, nearly half of all spike-specific TCRs target variant regions that are unmutated.

About this clone itself: The antigen is undetermined.

V shed 4 bases and J shed 1 base, with 11 bases lying between them. The CDR3 contains 14 residues. Looked up from germline, CDR1 is SGHDT and CDR2 is YYEEEE. Clones were read by immunoSEQ multiplex PCR, and TCRdb kept only the in-frame ones, dropping some. The data show 150,000 or so clones, with over 75% seen just once and 8% held by the top ten. The J gene is TRBJ1-1, the V gene TRBV5-6; no reliable D call. The clonotype was recovered from an adult in good health. This specimen was peripheral blood, taken on day 0 of AZD1222 vaccination. CDR3 in DNA: TGTGCCAGCAGCCCCCAGCCAGCGAACACTGAAGCTTTCTTT. This gives the protein CASSPQPANTEAFF.